Sequencing of this T cell receptor (beta chain) was carried out in a study of T-cell reconstitution after alpha-beta-depleted transplantation in children listed by TCRdb under 2016. Describing the broader study: T-cell immune reconstitution after TCRalphabeta/CD19-depleted allogeneic hematopoietic cell transplantation in children was quantitatively tracked in the study by means of TCR repertoire profiling.

This clonotype came up many times. The target of this receptor is not known. No base quality values were provided; no much bigger clone lies one nucleotide off. Preparation of the library involved PCR. The instrument given in TCRdb is Illumina HiSeq 2500. To normalize quantification of the TCRbeta repertoire, the TCR libraries were built with molecular barcoding that relied on unique molecular identifiers. Clones were called with MiXCR by TCRdb after fastp trimmed the public reads at Q25, and only in-frame beta chains were retained. Identical CDR3 protein sequences are pooled into one entry, listed with their most common genes and DNA. Across this sample there are about 690,000 distinct CDR3 sequences, with around a sixth seen only once. The ten largest clones add up to approximately 1% of the sample. The sample here was PBMCs from the stem cell graft donor, taken from the stem cell graft. The sequence was obtained from a human donor who donated a stem cell graft to a child with acute myeloid leukemia.

The CDR3 has the sequence CATSMGYSGANVLTF. The DNA sequence is given as TGTGCCACCAGCATGGGATACTCTGGGGCCAACGTCCTGACTTTC. The chain is made from TRBV15 and TRBJ2-6; the D gene remains uncertain. The CDR3 measures 15 amino acids from cysteine to phenylalanine. This entry keeps only the CDR3 DNA: 45 bases, framed from base 1. Trimming removed 4 bases from V and 0 bases from J, leaving 7 bases between the germline ends. Reading the germline V gene (reference sequence) gives CDR1 LNHNV and CDR2 YYDKDF.